The sequence of this T cell receptor beta chain was determined in a study of PD-L1 blockade in urothelial cancer. Study-level results: Below-median pretreatment blood TCR clonality was a predictor of better survival.

The germline gives CDR1 SQVTM, CDR2 ANQGSEA. Trimming left V 7 bases short and J 0 bases short, with 6 bases between. The CDR3 runs to 11 residues. Points on this clone: Antigen: not known.

Repertoires were generated with immunoSEQ multiplex PCR, while TCRdb's copy carries only in-frame clones and drops some. This table has under 50,000 clones, 75% to 95% appearing once. This sequence joins TRBV29-1 and TRBJ2-5, with a tentative D call TRBD1 (6 bases). The sample in question was PBMCs, obtained around atezolizumab (anti-PD-L1) treatment. The receptor was derived from a man between 65 and 85 years old with urothelial cancer. The DNA for the CDR3 is TGCAGCGGGACAGACCAAGAGACCCAGTACTTC. This gives the protein CSGTDQETQYF. The full variable domain, completed using reference TRBV29-1 and TRBJ2-5, is SAVISQKPSRDICQRGTSLTIQCQVDSQVTMMFWYRQQPGQSLTLIATANQGSEATYESGFVIDKFPISRPNLTFSTLTVSNMSPEDSSIYLCSGTDQETQYFGPGTRLLVL.